The 2 T cell receptor beta chains in this list originate from one sample, sequenced in a study of glioma-infiltrating T cells. TCR alpha and beta CDR3 regions were amplified from RNA using iRepertoire nested multiplex PCR. A single record per CDR3 protein comes from TCRdb applying MiXCR to the multiplex PCR reads. The sample gives under 200,000 distinct CDR3 sequences, around 40% of which show up once; roughly 5.4% is in the top ten. The sequenced sample consisted of glioma tissue, nonneoplastic brain tissue, or PBMCs (not recorded which). The receptor set was obtained from a human donor with low-grade glioma or glioblastoma, undergoing nonglioma brain surgery, or in good health (not recorded which).

With respect to this clonotype: A read error is possible here, since a much larger clone lies one base away. This rearrangement joins TRBV6-1 to TRBJ1-3; unclear D gene. The CDR3 runs 14 residues. V was pared by 2 bases and J by 7 bases, with 12 bases between. Germline lookup yields CDR1 MNHNS and CDR2 SASEGT. CDR3 residues: CASSESYVGNTIYF. CDR3 coding DNA: TGTGCCAGCAGTGAATCCTACGTGGGGAACACCATATATTTT.

A few counts support this clonotype. CDR3 coding DNA: TGCGCCAGCAGCTTGGCTGACTACAATGAGCAGTTCTTC. This codes for CASSLADYNEQFF. V and J are TRBV4-1 and TRBJ2-1; the D is unclear. The germline gives CDR1 MGHRA, CDR2 YSYEKL. This CDR3 comprises 13 residues. The ends were cut back, 5 bases at V and 3 bases at J, with 8 bases in the middle.